The TCR beta chain described here comes from a study of shared clonotypes between healthy human individuals. Findings and limits, study-wide: Donor clonotype sharing was expected to depend on sequencing depth. When naive CD4 clonotypes were compared across a few donors, approximately 5% were shared. Even with large depth, rarefaction showed that sorted-subset sequencing was incomplete.

CD45RO-negative cells were positively selected for CCR7, leaving out terminally differentiated effector memory CD45RA+ cells. All participating donors were Caucasian adults from Nashville, Tennessee. Details on this clone: What it recognizes is unknown.

Germline-derived CDR1 and CDR2 are SGHVS and FQNEAQ. Trimming shortened V by 4 bases and J by 5 bases, and 17 bases separated the two germline ends. CDR3 length equals 15 residues. Only in-frame clones appear in the TCRdb table, and some are missing; sequencing was by immunoSEQ multiplex PCR. Of millions of clones in the sample, about 95% were seen once. This TCR came from a man in his late teens or twenties in good health. Sequencing was performed on naive CD8+ T cells sorted from blood. This chain links TRBV7-8 with TRBJ2-5, with D unclear. The CDR3 DNA follows: TGTGCCAGCAGCTCTGATGGTGACGGTGGGGAGACCCAGTACTTC. It is translated as CASSSDGDGGETQYF.